Below are 11 T cell receptor beta chains sequenced from a single sample in a study of blood T cell repertoires in COVID-19. Profiled with immunoSEQ multiplex PCR; TCRdb holds only in-frame clones, not every one. The sample contains around 62,000 clones, 85% to 90% of which appear only once. The sequenced sample was peripheral blood. These TCRs come from a woman aged 55-70 years with acute or convalescent COVID-19.

The rearrangement uses TRBV9 and TRBJ2-5; 10 nucleotides line up with TRBD2. The CDR3 consists of 18 residues. The germline CDR1 and CDR2 sequences are SGDLS and YYNGEE. V lost 3 bases and J lost 1; bases outside the gene matches: 12. The CDR3 bases are TGTGCCAGCAGCGCCCTATCCCAGACTAGCGGGTCCCAAGAGACCCAGTACTTC. Its protein product is CASSALSQTSGSQETQYF.

The V and J genes are TRBV5-6 and TRBJ1-1, with D unresolved. The germline V gene encodes CDR1 SGHDT and CDR2 YYEEEE. This CDR3 comprises 14 residues. Trimming shortened V by 4 bases and J by 0 bases, and 10 bases separated the two germline ends. The CDR3, as DNA: TGTGCCAGCAGCCGCCGAGGGATGAACACTGAAGCTTTCTTT. Translated, it gives CASSRRGMNTEAFF.

The CDR3 bases are TGTGCCAGCAGTTTCCCCCCGGGGGTCGGCTCTGGGGCCAACGTCCTGACTTTC. Translated, it gives CASSFPPGVGSGANVLTF. The V and J genes are TRBV28 and TRBJ2-6; perhaps TRBD2 as D (6 bases). The germline CDR1 and CDR2 sequences are MDHEN and SYDVKM. V shed 3 bases and J shed 0 bases, with 15 bases lying between them. The CDR3 has 18 amino acids.

This chain uses TRBV5-1 with TRBJ2-1; tentatively, D is TRBD2 (6 bases). Looked up from germline, CDR1 is SGHRS and CDR2 is YFSETQ. Trimming left V 0 bases short and J 1 base short, with 8 bases between. The CDR3 loop spans 15 amino acids. The DNA of the CDR3 is TGCGCCAGCAGCTTGGACGCGGGATCCTACAATGAGCAGTTCTTC. Translated, it gives CASSLDAGSYNEQFF.

This clone was counted a single time. The chain combines TRBV25-1 with TRBJ1-2; 11 nucleotides line up with TRBD1. This CDR3 has 14 amino acids. The germline CDR1 and CDR2 sequences are MGHDK and SYGVNS. V was pared by 6 bases and J by 5 bases, with 5 bases of the junction left unmatched. CDR3 in amino acids: CASRGDRGGYGYTF. CDR3 bases: TGTGCCAGCAGGGGGGACAGGGGGGGATATGGCTACACCTTC.

This chain joins TRBV10-1 and TRBJ2-1; 7 bases fit TRBD2. The V and J ends lost 2 bases and 6 bases, in that order; junction bases with no gene match: 7. The CDR3 spans 15 residues. Germline values: CDR1 WNHNN, CDR2 SYGVQD (reference sequence). DNA for the CDR3: TGCGCCAGCAGTGAGGGGGGGGGAAAAGTCAATGAGCAGTTCTTC. This gives the protein CASSEGGGKVNEQFF.

The rearrangement links TRBV3-1 (or the pseudogene TRBV3-2) to TRBJ2-5; a possible D gene is TRBD2 (7 bases). The length of the CDR3 is 13 residues. V lost 7 bases, J lost 4 bases, and 13 bases lay in between. Germline loops: CDR1 LGHDT, CDR2 YNNKEL (reference sequence). CDR3 residues: CASNRGGGETQYF. The CDR3 DNA sequence: TGTGCCAGCAACCGGGGAGGGGGAGAGACCCAGTACTTC.

The V gene is TRBV12-3 or TRBV12-4, the J gene TRBJ2-3; maybe TRBD2 (5 bases). The germline V and J ends were trimmed by 7 bases and 2 bases, with 10 bases remaining between them. The CDR3 covers 13 residues. CDR3 coding DNA: TGTGCCAGCACGAGGGATGTCACAGATACGCAGTATTTT. It yields the protein CASTRDVTDTQYF.

The CDR3 here is CASSVSGSGSYNEQFF. CDR3 DNA sequence: TGTGCCAGCAGCGTCAGCGGGAGTGGTTCCTACAATGAGCAGTTCTTC. The V call is TRBV9, the J call TRBJ2-1, with 8 bases matching TRBD2. Unmatched junction bases numbered 5, after V lost 2 bases and J lost 1 base. The CDR3 is made up of 16 amino acids. The germline V gene has CDR1 SGDLS and CDR2 YYNGEE. The full variable domain, its missing parts supplied by reference TRBV9 and TRBJ2-1, is DSGVTQTPKHLITATGQRVTLRCSPRSGDLSVYWYQQSLDQGLQFLIQYYNGEERAKGNILERFSAQQFPDLHSELNLSSLELGDSALYFCASSVSGSGSYNEQFFGPGTRLTVL.

The chain is built from TRBV7-6 and TRBJ1-6; D is undetermined. Trimming pared 1 base from V and 5 bases from J, leaving 6 bases between. Germline V gene data show CDR1 as SGHVS and CDR2 as FNYEAQ. This CDR3 is built from 14 residues. CDR3 in amino acids: CASSLGQNNSPLHF. CDR3 nucleotide sequence: TGTGCCAGCAGCTTAGGGCAGAATAATTCACCCCTCCACTTT.

The chain recombines TRBV28 with TRBJ2-3; 10 nucleotides agree with TRBD2. Germline CDR1 is MDHEN and CDR2 is SYDVKM. The CDR3 contains 15 residues. Unmatched junction bases numbered 9, after V lost 7 bases and J lost 5 bases. CDR3 residues: CASKLTSGVGDTQYF. The CDR3 DNA sequence: TGTGCCAGCAAGTTAACTAGCGGGGTCGGAGATACGCAGTATTTT.